Sequencing of this T cell receptor beta chain was carried out in a study of cytomegalovirus exposure and HLA in healthy donors. Study-level findings and limits: V segments that were indistinguishable, TRBV6-2 and TRBV6-3 among them, were omitted from analysis.

The primer mix had 60 Vbeta and 13 Jbeta primers. Measured with immunoSEQ multiplex PCR; TCRdb has only the in-frame clones, and not every one. The profile covers approximately 150,000 clones, with about four fifths appearing a single time and 5.5% to 7.5% taken by the ten largest. With respect to this clone: Its antigen is not identified.

The germline V gene encodes CDR1 SEHNR and CDR2 FQNEAQ (reference sequence). The CDR3 is 13 amino acids. Trimming removed 4 bases at V and 3 bases at J, with 9 bases between. This rearrangement joins TRBV7-9 to TRBJ1-2, with a possible D match to TRBD1 (5 bases). Sequences were obtained from PBMCs. The receptor was derived from a young man in good health and CMV-seropositive. The CDR3 DNA reads TGTGCCAGCAGCTCCACAGGAGACTATGGCTACACCTTC. Amino acid sequence: CASSSTGDYGYTF. The complete variable domain, with remaining parts taken from reference TRBV7-9 and TRBJ1-2, reads DTGVSQNPRHKITKRGQNVTFRCDPISEHNRLYWYRQTLGQGPEFLTYFQNEAQLEKSRLLSDRFSAERPKGSFSTLEIQRTEQGDSAMYLCASSSTGDYGYTFGSGTRLTVV.